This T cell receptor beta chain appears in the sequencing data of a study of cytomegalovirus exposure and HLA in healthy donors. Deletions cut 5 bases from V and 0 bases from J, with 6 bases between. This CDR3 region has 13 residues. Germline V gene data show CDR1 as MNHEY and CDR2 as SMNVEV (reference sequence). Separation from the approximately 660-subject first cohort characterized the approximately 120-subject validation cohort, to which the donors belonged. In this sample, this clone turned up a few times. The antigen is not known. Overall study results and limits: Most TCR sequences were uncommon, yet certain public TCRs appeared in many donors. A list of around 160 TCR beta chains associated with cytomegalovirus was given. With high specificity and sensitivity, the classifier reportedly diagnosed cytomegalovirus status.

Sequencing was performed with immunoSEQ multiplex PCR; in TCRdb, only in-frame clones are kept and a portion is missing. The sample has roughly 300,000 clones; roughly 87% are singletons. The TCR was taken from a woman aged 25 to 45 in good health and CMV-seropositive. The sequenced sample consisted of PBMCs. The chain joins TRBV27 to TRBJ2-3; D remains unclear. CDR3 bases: TGTGCCAGCAGTACACTCAGCACAGATACGCAGTATTTT. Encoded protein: CASSTLSTDTQYF.